The next 21 T cell receptor beta chains were all read from a single sample in a study of beta chain features in type 1 diabetes. The study's findings and limits: Across all four CD4+ subsets, people with type 1 diabetes showed modestly shorter TCRB CDR3s.

Their specific antigens are unknown. The isolated RNA, all of it, was reverse transcribed, so expressed TCRB transcripts were what got sequenced. Sequencing was performed with immunoSEQ multiplex PCR; in TCRdb, only in-frame clones are kept and a portion is missing. The sample carries some 370,000 clones, about 10% recorded once. Material for sequencing was central memory CD4+ T cells from blood. The receptors stem from a man aged 30-40 years with type 1 diabetes.

The CDR3 here is CASSIGVEREAFF. In DNA form, the CDR3 reads TGTGCCAGTAGTATAGGGGTGGAGAGGGAAGCTTTCTTT. The chain couples TRBV19 to TRBJ1-1, with no clear D. V lost 1 base, J lost 8 bases, and 11 bases lay in between. The CDR3 is 13 amino acids. Germline CDR1 is LNHDA and CDR2 is SQIVND (reference sequence). Supplemented by reference TRBV19 and TRBJ1-1, the full variable domain reads DGGITQSPKYLFRKEGQNVTLSCEQNLNHDAMYWYRQDPGQGLRLIYYSQIVNDFQKGDIAEGYSVSREKKESFPLTVTSAQKNPTAFYLCASSIGVEREAFFGQGTRLTVV.

The V and J genes are TRBV5-4 and TRBJ1-5; 7 nucleotides line up with TRBD1. The CDR3 is 14 residues long. With 4 bases clipped from V and 11 bases from J, the junction kept 12 bases outside the gene matches. The germline V gene encodes CDR1 SGHNT and CDR2 YYREEE (reference sequence). CDR3 DNA sequence: TGTGCCAGCAGCAACGGACAGGCCTGGAGGGCCCAGCATTTT. Translating gives CASSNGQAWRAQHF.

The chain has TRBV7-2 and TRBJ1-1, with a possible D match to TRBD1 (5 bases). Trimming pared 5 bases from V and 4 bases from J, leaving 17 bases between. The CDR3 has 15 amino acids. Germline V CDR1 and CDR2: SGHTA, FQGNSA. CDR3 bases: TGTGCCAGCAGCCCGCAGGGTATAGGAGGCACTGAAGCTTTCTTT. It is translated as CASSPQGIGGTEAFF.

In its sample, this clone was seen a few times. The chain uses TRBV9 and TRBJ2-5, with D maybe TRBD1 (6 bases). The CDR3 has 16 residues. CDR1 SGDLS and CDR2 YYNGEE come from the germline V gene. Trimming took off 3 bases at V and 3 bases at J, with 18 bases between the two ends. CDR3 bases: TGTGCCAGCAGCGCAGGAGCTAGGGGGATAGAAGAGACCCAGTACTTC. Protein sequence: CASSAGARGIEETQYF.

This clone was detected only a few times. The chain employs TRBV7-2 and TRBJ1-3; possibly TRBD1 for D (6 bases). V lost 5 bases, J lost 0 bases, and 14 bases lay in between. The CDR3 has 16 amino acids. Germline V gives CDR1 SGHTA, CDR2 FQGNSA. The CDR3 is CASSVGHVNSGNTIYF. The CDR3 DNA is TGTGCCAGCAGCGTGGGACACGTCAACTCTGGAAACACCATATATTTT.

The chain joins TRBV28 to TRBJ1-1; D not resolved. CDR3 length equals 17 residues. V lost 3 bases, J lost 0 bases, and 17 bases lay in between. The germline V gene has CDR1 MDHEN and CDR2 SYDVKM. The CDR3 bases are TGTGCCAGCAGTTTTCGGGTAATCGGGATCATGAACACTGAAGCTTTCTTT. It yields the protein CASSFRVIGIMNTEAFF.

This clone was counted at least ten times. The rearrangement joins TRBV21-1 to TRBJ2-1. TRBV21-1 constitutes a pseudogene. This CDR3 contains 15 residues. The CDR3 reads CASSKARDQVNEQFF. CDR3 DNA sequence: TGTGCCAGCAGCAAAGCCCGGGACCAAGTCAATGAGCAGTTCTTC.

The table lists this clone with a few counts. This specimen includes other DNA sequences encoding the same CDR3. This rearrangement joins TRBV5-1 to TRBJ2-7, with a tentative D call TRBD1 (6 bases). This CDR3 comprises 13 residues. Trimming shortened V by 5 bases and J by 2 bases, and 11 bases separated the two germline ends. CDR1 is SGHRS and CDR2 is YFSETQ in the germline V gene. CDR3 amino acids: CASSRDTTYEQYF. The DNA for the CDR3 is TGCGCCAGCAGTCGGGACACGACCTACGAGCAGTACTTC. The full variable domain, its missing parts supplied by reference TRBV5-1 and TRBJ2-7, is KAGVTQTPRYLIKTRGQQVTLSCSPISGHRSVSWYQQTPGQGLQFLFEYFSETQRNKGNFPGRFSGRQFSNSRSEMNVSTLELGDSALYLCASSRDTTYEQYFGPGTRLTVT.

This clone has more than one count but fewer than ten. The V call is TRBV19, the J call TRBJ2-7; TRBD1 matches at 8 bases. This CDR3 region has 12 residues. The ends lost 6 bases at V and 6 bases at J; junction bases unmatched: 4. CDR1 and CDR2 (germline): LNHDA, SQIVND (reference sequence). DNA of the CDR3: TGTGCCAGTAGCCGCGACAGGGGCGAGCAGTACTTC. Its protein is CASSRDRGEQYF.

This clone appeared many times. The rearrangement joins TRBV5-4 to TRBJ2-3, with D perhaps TRBD2 (5 bases). Trimming left V 2 bases short and J 6 bases short, with 13 bases between. This CDR3 is 14 amino acids long. The germline V gene has CDR1 SGHNT and CDR2 YYREEE (reference sequence). The CDR3 spells CASSFKAAGDTQYF. The CDR3 nucleotides read TGTGCCAGCAGCTTTAAAGCGGCTGGCGATACGCAGTATTTT.

This rearrangement joins TRBV6-1 to TRBJ2-7; D remains unclear. Between the trimmed V and J ends, which lost 3 bases and 2 bases, there was a span of 11 bases. The CDR3 is made up of 14 amino acids. CDR1 and CDR2 (germline): MNHNS, SASEGT. CDR3 protein: CASSDGSSAYEQYF. DNA for the CDR3: TGTGCCAGCAGTGACGGATCTTCCGCCTACGAGCAGTACTTC.

This clone was counted a few times. The chain combines TRBV18 with TRBJ2-6; 8 bases agree with TRBD1. The V and J ends lost 4 bases and 0 bases, in that order; junction bases with no gene match: 8. Germline V CDR1 and CDR2: KGHSH, LQKENI. The length of the CDR3 is 18 residues. CDR3 bases: TGTGCCAGCTCACTAAGACAGGGGAGTTACTCTGGGGCCAACGTCCTGACTTTC. Protein product: CASSLRQGSYSGANVLTF.

This clone has only a few counts. The gene calls are TRBV5-1 and TRBJ1-1; D gene unclear. The CDR3 runs to 14 residues. Trimming shortened V by 0 bases and J by 5 bases, and 11 bases separated the two germline ends. Germline V gene lookup returns CDR1 SGHRS and CDR2 YFSETQ. Here the CDR3 DNA reads TGCGCCAGCAGCTTGGGGAGGGATAGAACTGAAGCTTTCTTT. Translation gives CASSLGRDRTEAFF.

This clone has only a few counts. The chain carries TRBV25-1 and TRBJ1-1, with 7 bases identical to TRBD1. This CDR3 is 15 amino acids long. Germline assignment: CDR1 MGHDK and CDR2 SYGVNS. J was trimmed by 4 bases and V by 3 bases; bases with no gene match: 8. The CDR3 sequence is CASSDPGGRGTEAFF. The CDR3 DNA reads as TGTGCCAGCAGTGACCCAGGGGGAAGGGGCACTGAAGCTTTCTTT. Looking up the rest from reference TRBV25-1 and TRBJ1-1 gives the full variable domain: EADIYQTPRYLVIGTGKKITLECSQTMGHDKMYWYQQDPGMELHLIHYSYGVNSTEKGDLSSESTVSRIRTEHFPLTLESARPSHTSQYLCASSDPGGRGTEAFFGQGTRLTVV.

This sequence joins TRBV11-2 and TRBJ2-3; D might be TRBD2 (5 bases). The CDR3 length is 16 residues. Trimming removed 0 bases at V and 0 bases at J, with 10 bases between. CDR1 is SGHAT, CDR2 FQNNGV, per germline. The CDR3 DNA reads TGTGCCAGCAGCTTAGACGACTACCCCAGCACAGATACGCAGTATTTT. Protein: CASSLDDYPSTDTQYF.

The chain is built from TRBV6-5 and TRBJ2-7, with a possible D match to TRBD1 (7 bases). The ends were cut back, 5 bases at V and 3 bases at J, with 14 bases in the middle. This CDR3 comprises 14 residues. The germline CDR1 and CDR2 sequences are MNHEY and SVGAGI. CDR3 protein: CASSLQGTGYEQYF. CDR3 in DNA: TGTGCCAGCAGTCTACAGGGGACTGGCTACGAGCAGTACTTC.

The chain couples TRBV18 to TRBJ1-1; 9 bases are shared with TRBD1. This CDR3 is 17 amino acids long. The germline V gene encodes CDR1 KGHSH and CDR2 LQKENI. With 3 bases clipped from V and 3 bases from J, the junction kept 11 bases outside the gene matches. This chain's CDR3 is CASSPTRGTGPYTEAFF. As DNA, the CDR3 is TGTGCCAGCTCACCGACTAGGGGGACAGGGCCTTACACTGAAGCTTTCTTT. Using reference TRBV18 and TRBJ1-1 for the parts outside the CDR3, the full variable domain is NAGVMQNPRHLVRRRGQEARLRCSPMKGHSHVYWYRQLPEEGLKFMVYLQKENIIDESGMPKERFSAEFPKEGPSILRIQQVVRGDSAAYFCASSPTRGTGPYTEAFFGQGTRLTVV.

This clone turned up a few times. The rearrangement joins TRBV27 to TRBJ2-1; possible D gene TRBD2, 5 bases. CDR1 is MNHEY and CDR2 is SMNVEV in the germline V gene (reference sequence). The CDR3 contains 13 residues. Trimming took 5 bases from V and 5 from J, leaving 10 bases between them. CDR3 amino acids: CASSLYGDNEQFF. CDR3 sequence (DNA): TGTGCCAGCAGTCTTTACGGGGACAATGAGCAGTTCTTC.

This clone occurred a few times. CDR3 sequence: CASSAQGIGRNEQFF. DNA for the CDR3: TGCGCCAGCAGCGCTCAGGGAATCGGGCGCAATGAGCAGTTCTTC. The chain joins TRBV5-1 to TRBJ2-1; tentative D call: TRBD1 (5 bases). CDR1 and CDR2 from the germline V gene are SGHRS and YFSETQ. V lost 4 bases, J lost 6 bases, and 17 bases lay in between. The CDR3 contains 15 residues.

The chain is built from TRBV5-6 and TRBJ1-1, with 7 bases that match TRBD1. Germline CDR1 is SGHDT and CDR2 is YYEEEE. The CDR3 extends over 13 amino acids. V shed 7 bases and J 0 bases; nucleotides not matched to a gene: 3. CDR3 region: CASSDRVNTEAFF. The CDR3 DNA follows: TGTGCCAGCTCAGACAGGGTGAACACTGAAGCTTTCTTT.

This clone was counted only a few times. The rearrangement joins TRBV7-3 to TRBJ1-1; D is ambiguous. The CDR3 length is 14 residues. V lost 1 base and J lost 0, with 6 bases in between. Germline V gene sequence: CDR1 SGHTA, CDR2 FQGTGA. DNA for the CDR3: TGTGCCAGCAGCTTAAGTCAGCTGAACACTGAAGCTTTCTTT. Residues: CASSLSQLNTEAFF.